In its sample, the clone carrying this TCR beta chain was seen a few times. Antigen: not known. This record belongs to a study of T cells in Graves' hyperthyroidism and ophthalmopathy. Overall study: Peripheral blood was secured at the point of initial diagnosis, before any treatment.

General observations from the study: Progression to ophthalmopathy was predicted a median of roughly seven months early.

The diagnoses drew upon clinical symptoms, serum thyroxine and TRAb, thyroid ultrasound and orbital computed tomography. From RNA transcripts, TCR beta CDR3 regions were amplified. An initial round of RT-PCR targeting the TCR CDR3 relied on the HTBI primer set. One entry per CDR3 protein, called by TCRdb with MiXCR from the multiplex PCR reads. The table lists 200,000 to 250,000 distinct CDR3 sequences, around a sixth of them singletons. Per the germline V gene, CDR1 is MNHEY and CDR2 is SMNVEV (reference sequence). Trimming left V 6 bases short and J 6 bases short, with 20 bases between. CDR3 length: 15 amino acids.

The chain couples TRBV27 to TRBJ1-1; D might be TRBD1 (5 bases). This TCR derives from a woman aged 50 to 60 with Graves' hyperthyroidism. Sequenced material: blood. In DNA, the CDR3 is TGTGCCAGCAGCCACGGGGGGGTATCGGGATCTGAAGCTTTCTTT. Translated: CASSHGGVSGSEAFF.